This TCR beta chain was recovered during a study of cytomegalovirus exposure and HLA in healthy donors. Researchers ran the PCR with 60 Vbeta and 13 Jbeta primers. Sequencing used immunoSEQ multiplex PCR; TCRdb keeps in-frame clones, though not all of them. The sample carries 150,000 to 200,000 clones, 65% to 90% recorded once. There are a few counts of this clone. Its antigen is still unknown. Study-level points and caveats: An analysis done earlier found most TCR beta V segments productive about 87% or about 30% of the time. Among the most significant clusters, several appeared linked to common viral pathogens in a later analysis.

Germline lookup yields CDR1 SGHDT and CDR2 YYEEEE. The CDR3 has 13 amino acids. Losses at the gene ends were 5 bases for V and 4 bases for J; bases not matched to a gene: 4. The sequenced sample was PBMCs. This clonotype originated in a human donor in good health. V is TRBV5-6 and J is TRBJ1-1, with 8 nucleotides matching TRBD1. CDR3 region: CASRGTGVTEAFF. Here the CDR3 DNA reads TGTGCCAGCAGGGGGACAGGCGTCACTGAAGCTTTCTTT. Using reference TRBV5-6 and TRBJ1-1 for the parts outside the CDR3, the full variable domain is DAGVTQSPTHLIKTRGQQVTLRCSPKSGHDTVSWYQQALGQGPQFIFQYYEEEERQRGNFPDRFSGHQFPNYSSELNVNALLLGDSALYLCASRGTGVTEAFFGQGTRLTVV.